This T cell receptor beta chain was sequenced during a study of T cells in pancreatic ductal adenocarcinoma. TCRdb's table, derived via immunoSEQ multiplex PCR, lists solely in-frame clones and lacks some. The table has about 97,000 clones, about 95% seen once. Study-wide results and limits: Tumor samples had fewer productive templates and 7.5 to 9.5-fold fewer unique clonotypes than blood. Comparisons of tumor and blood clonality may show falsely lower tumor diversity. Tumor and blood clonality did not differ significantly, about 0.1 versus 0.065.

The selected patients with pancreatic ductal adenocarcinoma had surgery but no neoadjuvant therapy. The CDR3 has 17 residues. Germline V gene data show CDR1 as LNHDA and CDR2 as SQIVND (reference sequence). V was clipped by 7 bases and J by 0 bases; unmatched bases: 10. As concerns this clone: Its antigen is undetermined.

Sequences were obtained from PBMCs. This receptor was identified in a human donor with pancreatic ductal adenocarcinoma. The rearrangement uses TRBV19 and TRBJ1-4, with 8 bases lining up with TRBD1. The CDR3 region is CASNAPGQVATNEKLFF. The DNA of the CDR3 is TGTGCCAGTAATGCGCCGGGACAGGTTGCAACTAATGAAAAACTGTTTTTT.